These T cell receptor beta chains were read from a single sample in a study of T-cell memory formation after mild COVID-19. Via MiXCR, TCRdb re-called the 5' RACE reads, giving one row per CDR3 protein. The sample includes about 600,000 distinct CDR3 sequences, about 20% of them seen just once. Specimen: PBMCs or a T cell subset sorted from them (not recorded which). These TCRs come from an adult woman who had mild COVID-19 (a few samples of this study predate the infection). Cell type and time point are not known. Both conserved end residues are part of each CDR3. D genes are given only for firm matches. The size entry is marked missing in some rows and otherwise reads once, few, many or a size class.

j_call | v_call | clone_size | d_call | cdr3_nt | cdr3_aa
TRBJ2-7 | TRBV14 | once | - | TGTGCCAGCAGCCCCTTCGGCGTGAGGACTTTTTTGTACTTC | CASSPFGVRTFLYF
TRBJ1-1 | TRBV20-1 | many | - | TGCAGTGCTAGGACTGGCGACACTGAAGCTTTCTTT | CSARTGDTEAFF
TRBJ2-1 | TRBV27 | - | TRBD2 | TGTGCCAGCAGGGCCGGTAGCGGGGGAGGTAGCAATGAGCAGTTCTTC | CASRAGSGGGSNEQFF
TRBJ2-7 | TRBV7-9 | few | - | TGTGCCAGCAGCTTAAACCCGGGCCTCTACGAGCAGTACTTC | CASSLNPGLYEQYF
TRBJ2-2 | TRBV7-8 | few | TRBD1 | TGTGCCAGCAGCTTAGTAGTGGGGGACAGGGGCACCGGGGAGCTGTTTTTT | CASSLVVGDRGTGELFF
TRBJ2-5 | TRBV12-3/TRBV12-4 | - | - | TGTGCCAGCAGCCTAAGGAGCGGTAAAGAGACCCAGTACTTC | CASSLRSGKETQYF
TRBJ1-6 | TRBV3-1 | few | TRBD1 | TGTGCCAGCAGCCAAGGGGTGACAGGGCCTTCACCCCTCCACTTT | CASSQGVTGPSPLHF
TRBJ2-3 | TRBV10-3 | - | - | TGTGCCATCATGGGCAACACAGATACGCAGTATTTT | CAIMGNTDTQYF
TRBJ2-7 | TRBV12-3/TRBV12-4 | - | - | TGTGCCAGCCGATCCCGGGGCGAGCAGTACTTC | CASRSRGEQYF
TRBJ2-7 | TRBV6-2/TRBV6-3 | few | TRBD2 | TGTGCCAGCAGTGATCCACTAGCGGGAGGTGACGAGCAGTACTTC | CASSDPLAGGDEQYF
TRBJ1-1 | TRBV2 | few | - | TGTGCCAGCAGTGAATCACAGCTCACTGAAGCTTTCTTT | CASSESQLTEAFF
TRBJ2-3 | TRBV7-9 | few | - | TGTGCCAGCATCCCCCCGAGTAGAAGCACAGATACGCAGTATTTT | CASIPPSRSTDTQYF
TRBJ2-1 | TRBV2 | many | TRBD1 | TGTGCCAGCAGGCCTCCGAGGGACAGGGCTTACAATGAGCAGTTCTTC | CASRPPRDRAYNEQFF
TRBJ1-3 | TRBV5-1 | - | - | TGCGCCAGCAGCTTGGAGGCCCAGGGAGGAAACACCATATATTTT | CASSLEAQGGNTIYF
TRBJ2-7 | TRBV4-3 | few | TRBD1 | TGCGCCAGCAGCCAAGGCCGGACAGGCCCCTCCTACGAGCAGTACTTC | CASSQGRTGPSYEQYF
TRBJ2-1 | TRBV5-1 | few | - | TGCGCCAGCAGCTTGGGACCGGGACGAGAGCAGTTCTTC | CASSLGPGREQFF
TRBJ2-7 | TRBV2 | - | TRBD1 | TGTGCCAGCTTACGACAGGGAAGGGCCTACGAGCAGTACTTC | CASLRQGRAYEQYF
TRBJ1-3 | TRBV5-5 | - | - | TGTGCCAGCAGCTTGGGTACAGTGCCTCTCTGGGGCTCTGGAAACACCATATATTTT | CASSLGTVPLWGSGNTIYF
TRBJ1-6 | TRBV30 | - | TRBD1 | TGTGCCTGGAGTATCCGGGACAGGAGCTCCTATAATTCACCCCTCCACTTT | CAWSIRDRSSYNSPLHF
TRBJ1-1 | TRBV24-1 | few | - | TGTGCCACCAGTGAGAACTTGAACACTGAAGCTTTCTTT | CATSENLNTEAFF
TRBJ2-1 | TRBV11-2 | - | - | TGTGCCAGCAGCTTATATACCGGGGCCAGCTCCTACAATGAGCAGTTCTTC | CASSLYTGASSYNEQFF
TRBJ2-5 | TRBV20-1 | - | TRBD2 | TGCAGTGCTAGTTCAACTAGCGGGAGTAGAGAGACCCAGTACTTC | CSASSTSGSRETQYF
TRBJ2-3 | TRBV7-2 | - | - | TGTGCCAGCAGCACGGGATGGACGCCTAGCACAGATACGCAGTATTTT | CASSTGWTPSTDTQYF
TRBJ2-7 | TRBV19 | - | TRBD2 | TGTGCCAGTACCGCACGACTAGCGGGAGGCACCTACGAGCAGTACTTC | CASTARLAGGTYEQYF
TRBJ1-1 | TRBV14 | - | - | TGTGCCAGCAGCCAAGTGGGCAGGGCTGAAGCTTTCTTT | CASSQVGRAEAFF
TRBJ2-2 | TRBV9 | - | - | TGTGCCAGCAGCGTAACCCGCCAGGGGAGGGCCGGGGAGCTGTTTTTT | CASSVTRQGRAGELFF
TRBJ2-7 | TRBV14 | few | - | TGTGCCAGCAGCCAAGAGGGGTGGGGCGAGAGCTCCTACGAGCAGTACTTC | CASSQEGWGESSYEQYF